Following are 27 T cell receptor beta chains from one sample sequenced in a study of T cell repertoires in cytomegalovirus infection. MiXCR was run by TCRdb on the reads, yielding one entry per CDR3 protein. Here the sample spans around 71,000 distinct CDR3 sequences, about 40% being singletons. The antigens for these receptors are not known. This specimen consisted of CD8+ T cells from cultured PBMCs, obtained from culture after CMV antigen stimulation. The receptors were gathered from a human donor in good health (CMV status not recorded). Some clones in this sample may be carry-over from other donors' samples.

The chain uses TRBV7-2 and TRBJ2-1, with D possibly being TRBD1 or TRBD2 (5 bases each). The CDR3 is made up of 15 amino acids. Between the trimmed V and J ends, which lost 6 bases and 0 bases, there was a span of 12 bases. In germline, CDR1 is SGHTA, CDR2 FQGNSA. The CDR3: CASRSPGSSYNEQFF. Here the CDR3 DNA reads TGTGCCAGCAGAAGTCCAGGGAGCTCCTACAATGAGCAGTTCTTC.

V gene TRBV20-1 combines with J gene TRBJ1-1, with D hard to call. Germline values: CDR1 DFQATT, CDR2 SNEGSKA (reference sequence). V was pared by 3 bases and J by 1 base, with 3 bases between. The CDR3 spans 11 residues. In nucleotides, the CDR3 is TGCAGTGCTAGTACGAACACTGAAGCTTTCTTT. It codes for CSASTNTEAFF.

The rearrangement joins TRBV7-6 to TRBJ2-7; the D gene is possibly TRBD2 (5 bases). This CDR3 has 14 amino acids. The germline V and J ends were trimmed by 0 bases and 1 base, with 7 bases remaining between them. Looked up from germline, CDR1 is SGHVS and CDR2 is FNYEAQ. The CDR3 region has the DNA TGTGCCAGCAGCTTAGCCGGGGTGTCCTACGAGCAGTACTTC. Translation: CASSLAGVSYEQYF.

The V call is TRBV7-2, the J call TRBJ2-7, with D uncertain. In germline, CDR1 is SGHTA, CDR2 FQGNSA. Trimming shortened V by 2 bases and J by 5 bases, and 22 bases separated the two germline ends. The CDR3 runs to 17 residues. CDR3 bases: TGTGCCAGCAGCTTATACTCCTTACCATCCCGAGCCCACGAGCAGTACTTC. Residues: CASSLYSLPSRAHEQYF.

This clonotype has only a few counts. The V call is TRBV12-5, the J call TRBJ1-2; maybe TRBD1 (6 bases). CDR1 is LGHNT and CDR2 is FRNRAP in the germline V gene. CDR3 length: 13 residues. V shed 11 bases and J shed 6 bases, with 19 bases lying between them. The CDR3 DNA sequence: TGTGCTGGGGGCCGGGACAACACAAATGGCTACACCTTC. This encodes CAGGRDNTNGYTF.

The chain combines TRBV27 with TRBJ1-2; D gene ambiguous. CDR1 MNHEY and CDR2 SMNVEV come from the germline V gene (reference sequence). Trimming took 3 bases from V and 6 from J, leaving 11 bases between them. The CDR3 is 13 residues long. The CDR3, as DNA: TGTGCCAGCAGTTTGAGAGGGCTCCATGGCTACACCTTC. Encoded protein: CASSLRGLHGYTF.

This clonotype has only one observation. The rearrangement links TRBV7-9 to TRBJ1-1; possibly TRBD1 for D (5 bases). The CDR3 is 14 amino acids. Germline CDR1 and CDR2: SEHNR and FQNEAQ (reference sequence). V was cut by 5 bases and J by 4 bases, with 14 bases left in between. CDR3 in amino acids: CASSESGQGTEAFF. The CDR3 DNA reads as TGTGCCAGCAGCGAATCAGGGCAGGGCACTGAAGCTTTCTTT.

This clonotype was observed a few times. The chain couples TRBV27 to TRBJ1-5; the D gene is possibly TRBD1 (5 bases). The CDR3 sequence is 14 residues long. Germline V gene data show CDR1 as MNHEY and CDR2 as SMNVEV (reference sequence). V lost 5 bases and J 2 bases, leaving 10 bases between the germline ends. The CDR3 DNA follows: TGTGCCAGCAGTCGGGGGGTGGGCAATCAGCCCCAGCATTTT. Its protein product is CASSRGVGNQPQHF.

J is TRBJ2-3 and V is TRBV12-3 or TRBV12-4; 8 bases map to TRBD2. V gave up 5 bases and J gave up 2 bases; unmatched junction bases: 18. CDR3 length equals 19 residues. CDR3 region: CASSNERGGAGGPTDTQYF. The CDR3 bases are TGTGCCAGCAGTAACGAAAGAGGCGGTGCGGGGGGACCCACAGATACGCAGTATTTT.

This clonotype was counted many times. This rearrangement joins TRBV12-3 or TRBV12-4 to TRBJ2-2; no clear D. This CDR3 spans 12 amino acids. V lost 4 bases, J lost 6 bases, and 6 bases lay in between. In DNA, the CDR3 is TGTGCCAGCAGTTATGAGGCCGGGGAGCTGTTTTTT. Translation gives CASSYEAGELFF.

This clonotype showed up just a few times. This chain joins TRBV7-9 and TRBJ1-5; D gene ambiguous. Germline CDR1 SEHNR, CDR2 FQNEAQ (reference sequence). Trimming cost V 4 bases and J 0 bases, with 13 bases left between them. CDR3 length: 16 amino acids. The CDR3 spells CASSSSSMNSNQPQHF. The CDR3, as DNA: TGTGCCAGCAGCTCATCTTCGATGAATAGCAATCAGCCCCAGCATTTT.

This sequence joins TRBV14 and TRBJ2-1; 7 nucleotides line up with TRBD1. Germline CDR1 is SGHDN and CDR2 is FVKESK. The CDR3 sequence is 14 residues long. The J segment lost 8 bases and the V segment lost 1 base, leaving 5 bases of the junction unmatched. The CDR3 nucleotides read TGTGCCAGCAGCCAAGGGACAGGTTTCGATGAGCAGTTCTTC. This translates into CASSQGTGFDEQFF.

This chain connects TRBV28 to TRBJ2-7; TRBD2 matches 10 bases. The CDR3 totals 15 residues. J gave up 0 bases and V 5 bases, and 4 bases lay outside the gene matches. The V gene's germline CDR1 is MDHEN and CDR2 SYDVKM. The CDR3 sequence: CASSTERGGSYEQYF. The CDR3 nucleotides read TGTGCCAGCAGTACCGAGCGGGGGGGCTCCTACGAGCAGTACTTC. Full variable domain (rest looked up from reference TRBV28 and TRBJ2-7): DVKVTQSSRYLVKRTGEKVFLECVQDMDHENMFWYRQDPGLGLRLIYFSYDVKMKEKGDIPEGYSVSREKKERFSLILESASTNQTSMYLCASSTERGGSYEQYFGPGTRLTVT.

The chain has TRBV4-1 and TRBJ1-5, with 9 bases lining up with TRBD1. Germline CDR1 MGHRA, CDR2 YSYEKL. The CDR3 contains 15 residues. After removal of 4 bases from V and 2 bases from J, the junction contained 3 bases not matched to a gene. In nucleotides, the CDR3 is TGCGCCAGCAGCCTTCGGACAGGGGGCAATCAGCCCCAGCATTTT. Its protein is CASSLRTGGNQPQHF.

As DNA, the CDR3 is TGCGCCAGCAGCCCGACAGGGAATAGGGACGGATACCAAGAGACCCAGTACTTC. Its translation: CASSPTGNRDGYQETQYF. The rearrangement uses TRBV4-1 and TRBJ2-5, with TRBD1 matching over 7 bases. Germline V gene sequence: CDR1 MGHRA, CDR2 YSYEKL. Unmatched junction bases numbered 14, after V lost 4 bases and J lost 0 bases. The CDR3 runs to 18 residues.

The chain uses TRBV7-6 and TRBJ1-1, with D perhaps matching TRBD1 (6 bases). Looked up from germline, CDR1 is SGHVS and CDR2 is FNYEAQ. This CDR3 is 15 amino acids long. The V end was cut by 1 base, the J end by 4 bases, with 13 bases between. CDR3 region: CASSLGSGGLTEAFF. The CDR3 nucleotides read TGTGCCAGCAGCTTAGGATCTGGGGGGCTCACTGAAGCTTTCTTT. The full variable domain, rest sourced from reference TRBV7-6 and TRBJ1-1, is GAGVSQSPRYKVTKRGQDVALRCDPISGHVSLYWYRQALGQGPEFLTYFNYEAQQDKSGLPNDRFSAERPEGSISTLTIQRTEQRDSAMYRCASSLGSGGLTEAFFGQGTRLTVV.

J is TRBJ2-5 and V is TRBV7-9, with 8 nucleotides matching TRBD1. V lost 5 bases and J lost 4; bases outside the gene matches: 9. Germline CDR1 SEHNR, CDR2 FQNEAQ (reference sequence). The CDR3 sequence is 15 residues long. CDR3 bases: TGTGCCAGCAGCCCCAAAACAGGGGGAGGAGAGACCCAGTACTTC. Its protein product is CASSPKTGGGETQYF.

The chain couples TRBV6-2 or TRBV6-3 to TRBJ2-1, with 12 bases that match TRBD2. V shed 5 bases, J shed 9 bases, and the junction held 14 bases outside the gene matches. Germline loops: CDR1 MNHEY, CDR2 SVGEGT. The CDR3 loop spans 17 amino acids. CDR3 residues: CASSPRLAGDWLREQFF. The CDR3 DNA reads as TGTGCCAGCAGTCCCCGACTAGCGGGGGATTGGCTGCGTGAGCAGTTCTTC.

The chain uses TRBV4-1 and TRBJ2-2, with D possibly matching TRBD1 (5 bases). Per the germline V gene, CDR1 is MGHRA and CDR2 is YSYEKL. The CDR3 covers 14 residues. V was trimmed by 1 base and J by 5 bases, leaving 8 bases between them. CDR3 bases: TGCGCCAGCAGCCAAGGGCAGGGAACCGGGGAGCTGTTTTTT. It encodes CASSQGQGTGELFF.

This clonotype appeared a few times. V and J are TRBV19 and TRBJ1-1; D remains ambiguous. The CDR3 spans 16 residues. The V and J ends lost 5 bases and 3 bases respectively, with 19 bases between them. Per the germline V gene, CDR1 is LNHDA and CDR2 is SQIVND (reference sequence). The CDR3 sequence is CASSPTVGERHTEAFF. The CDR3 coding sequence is TGTGCCAGTAGTCCCACGGTCGGGGAGCGGCACACTGAAGCTTTCTTT. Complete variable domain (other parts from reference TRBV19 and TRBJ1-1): DGGITQSPKYLFRKEGQNVTLSCEQNLNHDAMYWYRQDPGQGLRLIYYSQIVNDFQKGDIAEGYSVSREKKESFPLTVTSAQKNPTAFYLCASSPTVGERHTEAFFGQGTRLTVV.

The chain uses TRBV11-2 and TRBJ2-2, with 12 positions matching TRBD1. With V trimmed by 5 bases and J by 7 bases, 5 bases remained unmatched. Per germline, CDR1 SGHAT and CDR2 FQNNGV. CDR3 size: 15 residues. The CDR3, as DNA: TGTGCCAGCAGCCCGGGACAGGGGGCTGGCGGGGAGCTGTTTTTT. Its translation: CASSPGQGAGGELFF.

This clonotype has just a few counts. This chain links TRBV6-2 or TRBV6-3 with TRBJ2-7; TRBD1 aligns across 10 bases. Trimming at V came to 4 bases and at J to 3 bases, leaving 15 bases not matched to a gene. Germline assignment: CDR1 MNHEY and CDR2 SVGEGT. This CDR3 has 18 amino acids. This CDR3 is CASSSNLFVRDRGYEQYF. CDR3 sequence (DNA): TGTGCCAGCAGTTCGAATCTTTTCGTTCGGGACAGGGGCTACGAGCAGTACTTC.

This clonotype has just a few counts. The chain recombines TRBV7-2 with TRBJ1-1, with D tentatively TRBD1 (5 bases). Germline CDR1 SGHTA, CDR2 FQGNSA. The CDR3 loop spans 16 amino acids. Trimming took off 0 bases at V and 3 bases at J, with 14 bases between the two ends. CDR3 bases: TGTGCCAGCAGCTTAGCGCGGGGGGGTCGGGACACTGAAGCTTTCTTT. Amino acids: CASSLARGGRDTEAFF.

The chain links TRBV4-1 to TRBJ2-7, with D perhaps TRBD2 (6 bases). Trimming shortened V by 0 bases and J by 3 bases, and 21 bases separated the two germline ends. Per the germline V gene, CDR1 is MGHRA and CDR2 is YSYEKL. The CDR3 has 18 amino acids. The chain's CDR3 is CASSQDLVASASDYEQYF. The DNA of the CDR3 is TGCGCCAGCAGCCAAGATTTGGTGGCTAGCGCATCGGACTACGAGCAGTACTTC.

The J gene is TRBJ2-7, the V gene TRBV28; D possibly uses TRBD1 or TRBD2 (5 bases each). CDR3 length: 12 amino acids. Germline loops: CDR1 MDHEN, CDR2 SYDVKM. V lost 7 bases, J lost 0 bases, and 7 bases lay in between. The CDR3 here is CASNGGSYEQYF. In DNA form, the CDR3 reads TGTGCCAGCAATGGGGGCTCCTACGAGCAGTACTTC.

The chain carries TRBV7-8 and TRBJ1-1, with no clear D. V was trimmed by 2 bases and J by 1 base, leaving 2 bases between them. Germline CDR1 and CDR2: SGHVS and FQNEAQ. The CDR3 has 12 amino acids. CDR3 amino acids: CASSLKNTEAFF. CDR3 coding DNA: TGTGCCAGCAGCTTAAAGAACACTGAAGCTTTCTTT.

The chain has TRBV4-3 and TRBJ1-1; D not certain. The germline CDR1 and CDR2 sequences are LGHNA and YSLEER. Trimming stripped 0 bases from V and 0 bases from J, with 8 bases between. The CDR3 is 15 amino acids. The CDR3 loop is CASSQDGLLNTEAFF. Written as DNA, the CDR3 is TGCGCCAGCAGCCAAGACGGACTCCTGAACACTGAAGCTTTCTTT.